This T cell receptor beta chain was found in a study of identical twins. TCRdb called the 5' RACE reads again in MiXCR, with one record for every CDR3 protein. The data hold 350,000 to 450,000 distinct CDR3 sequences, with less than 20% observed a single time. This CDR3 region has 13 residues. The V and J ends lost 5 bases and 3 bases respectively, with 10 bases between them. The clonotype was recovered from a man aged 50-60 years in good health. The genes are TRBV12-3 or TRBV12-4 and TRBJ1-1; D remains ambiguous. Sequencing was carried out using naive T cells sorted from blood. The CDR3 protein is CASSQPEDTEAFF. The DNA of the CDR3 is TGTGCCAGCAGTCAACCCGAGGACACTGAAGCTTTCTTT.